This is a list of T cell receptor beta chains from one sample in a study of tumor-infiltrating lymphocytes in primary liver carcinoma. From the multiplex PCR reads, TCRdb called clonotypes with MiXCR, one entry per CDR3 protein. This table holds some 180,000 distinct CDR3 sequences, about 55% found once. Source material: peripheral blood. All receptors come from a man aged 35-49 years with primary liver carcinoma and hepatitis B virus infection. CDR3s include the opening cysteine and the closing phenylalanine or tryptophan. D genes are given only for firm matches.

CASSTKYSYGANVLTF	TRBV5-5	-	TRBJ2-6
CASSLPSTDTQYF	TRBV7-9	-	TRBJ2-3
CASSLAGNSYNEQFF	TRBV12-3/TRBV12-4	-	TRBJ2-1
CANIPLGGNQETQYF	TRBV28	-	TRBJ2-5
CAVGTSGAYEQYF	TRBV10-3	TRBD2	TRBJ2-7
CVSSTGTGGTISGYTF	TRBV6-5	TRBD1	TRBJ1-2
CASRRNRGLNTGELFF	TRBV28	-	TRBJ2-2
CASSEWVAGELFF	TRBV10-2	-	TRBJ2-2
CASSQDKARGANVLTF	TRBV4-1	-	TRBJ2-6
CASRLLAGALNEQFF	TRBV11-2	TRBD2	TRBJ2-1
CASSLLAGGWNEQFF	TRBV6-5	TRBD2	TRBJ2-1
CASSLSVYEQYF	TRBV12-3/TRBV12-4	-	TRBJ2-7
CASSSLCLQGSAEKLFF	TRBV11-2	TRBD1	TRBJ1-4
CASSSIRGGRPQYF	TRBV11-1	TRBD2	-
CASSLALGGQETQYF	TRBV12-3/TRBV12-4	TRBD2	TRBJ2-5
CASSYQSDRETQYF	TRBV6-6	-	TRBJ2-5
CASSSDRVGGANILTF	TRBV12-3/TRBV12-4	-	TRBJ2-6
CSSSFDDMTGTKNIQYF	TRBV11-2	TRBD1	TRBJ2-4
CASSGMTRLADEQFF	TRBV6-1	TRBD2	TRBJ2-1
CASSFYREVHEQYF	TRBV13	-	TRBJ2-7
CAIANIADAKSQYF	TRBV10-3	-	TRBJ2-5
CASSEGASLYF	TRBV6-5	-	TRBJ2-7
CASSHMFPQETQYF	TRBV11-2	-	TRBJ2-5
CASSRGRQGISYEQYF	TRBV5-6	TRBD1	TRBJ2-7
CASSYLRGGTSEANTGELFF	TRBV6-5	TRBD2	TRBJ2-2
CAIRSQTTDTQYF	TRBV10-3	-	TRBJ2-3
CASSDKKQGYEQYF	TRBV11-2	TRBD1	TRBJ2-7
CASSYGDTIYF	TRBV6-2/TRBV6-3	-	TRBJ1-3
CSVGGARDIMNTEAFF	TRBV29-1	-	TRBJ1-1
CASSVRDREYNEQFF	TRBV7-8	TRBD1	TRBJ2-1
CTSSLGGLAPYNEQFF	TRBV5-4	-	TRBJ2-1
CASTSRTVNANEKLFF	TRBV12-3/TRBV12-4	-	TRBJ1-4
CASSQVGDAANYGYTF	TRBV4-2	-	TRBJ1-2